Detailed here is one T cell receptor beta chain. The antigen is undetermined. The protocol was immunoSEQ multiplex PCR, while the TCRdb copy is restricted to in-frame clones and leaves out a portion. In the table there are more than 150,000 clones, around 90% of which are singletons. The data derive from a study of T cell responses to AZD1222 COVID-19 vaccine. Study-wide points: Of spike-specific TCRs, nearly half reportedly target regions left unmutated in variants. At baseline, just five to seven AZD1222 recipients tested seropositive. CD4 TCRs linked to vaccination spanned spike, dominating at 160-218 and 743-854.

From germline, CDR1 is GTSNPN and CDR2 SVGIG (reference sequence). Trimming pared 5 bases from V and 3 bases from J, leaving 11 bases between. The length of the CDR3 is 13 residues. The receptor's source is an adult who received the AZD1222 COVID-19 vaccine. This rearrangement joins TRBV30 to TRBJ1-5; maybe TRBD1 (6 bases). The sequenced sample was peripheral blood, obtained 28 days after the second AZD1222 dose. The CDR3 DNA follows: TGTGCCTGGGGAAACAGGGCCAATCAGCCCCAGCATTTT. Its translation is CAWGNRANQPQHF.